The 4 T cell receptor beta chains reported below all come from one sample, sequenced in a study of T cells after yellow fever vaccination. TCRdb called the 5' RACE reads again in MiXCR, with one record for every CDR3 protein. Of a few hundred thousand distinct CDR3 sequences in the sample, approximately 6.8% were seen once. Specimen: CD4+ T cells sorted from PBMCs, collected on the day of the yellow fever booster vaccination. Receptors were obtained from a man between 25 and 39 years old who received the YFV17D yellow fever vaccine.

V usage is TRBV7-8 and J usage is TRBJ2-7; 11 bases fit TRBD2. After removal of 3 bases from V and 3 bases from J, the junction contained 4 bases not matched to a gene. CDR3 size: 15 residues. CDR1 and CDR2 from the germline V gene are SGHVS and FQNEAQ. Written as DNA, the CDR3 is TGTGCCAGCAGCTTCACTAGCGGGAGTAACTACGAGCAGTACTTC. This codes for CASSFTSGSNYEQYF.

The genes are TRBV20-1 and TRBJ2-1, with TRBD2 identical over 9 bases. Trimming cost V 6 bases and J 7 bases; bases outside gene matches: 16. Germline CDR1 and CDR2: DFQATT and SNEGSKA (reference sequence). This CDR3 is built from 16 residues. CDR3: CSAPMGGRGYVNEQFF. CDR3 in DNA: TGCAGTGCACCGATGGGCGGGAGGGGCTATGTAAATGAGCAGTTCTTC.

This chain connects TRBV5-1 to TRBJ2-5, with no clear D. The CDR3 totals 13 residues. Germline CDR1 SGHRS, CDR2 YFSETQ. V was pared by 4 bases and J by 4 bases, with 11 bases between. This CDR3 reads CASSKQIGETQYF. In DNA form, the CDR3 reads TGCGCCAGCAGCAAGCAGATTGGAGAGACCCAGTACTTC.

In this sample, this clonotype turned up many times. The V call is TRBV6-5, the J call TRBJ2-7; 11 nucleotides match TRBD1. The CDR3 has 15 amino acids. Trimming cost V 4 bases and J 3 bases; bases outside gene matches: 5. Looked up from germline, CDR1 is MNHEY and CDR2 is SVGAGI. CDR3 in amino acids: CASSLGQGAFYEQYF. The CDR3 region has the DNA TGTGCCAGCAGTTTAGGACAGGGGGCGTTCTACGAGCAGTACTTC.